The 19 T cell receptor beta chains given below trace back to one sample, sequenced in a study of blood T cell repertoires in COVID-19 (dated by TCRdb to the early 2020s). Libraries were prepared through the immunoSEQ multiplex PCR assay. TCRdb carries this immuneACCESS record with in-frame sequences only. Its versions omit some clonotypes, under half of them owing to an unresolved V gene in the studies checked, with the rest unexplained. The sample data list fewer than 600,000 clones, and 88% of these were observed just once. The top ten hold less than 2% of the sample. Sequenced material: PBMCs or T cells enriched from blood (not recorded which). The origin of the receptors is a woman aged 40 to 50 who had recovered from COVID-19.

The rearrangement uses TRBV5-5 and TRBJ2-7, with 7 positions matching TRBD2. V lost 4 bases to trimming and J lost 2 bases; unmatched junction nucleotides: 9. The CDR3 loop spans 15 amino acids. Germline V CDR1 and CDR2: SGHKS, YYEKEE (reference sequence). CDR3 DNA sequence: TGTGCCAGCAGCCCGGGAGATGCGGGAGCCTACGAGCAGTACTTC. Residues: CASSPGDAGAYEQYF.

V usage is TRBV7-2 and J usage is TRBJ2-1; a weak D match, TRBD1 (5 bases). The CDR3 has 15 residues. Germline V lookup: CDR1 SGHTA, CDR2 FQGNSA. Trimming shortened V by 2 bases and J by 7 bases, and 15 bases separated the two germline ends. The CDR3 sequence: CASSLRAGWNNEQFF. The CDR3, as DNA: TGTGCCAGCAGCTTAAGGGCAGGGTGGAATAATGAGCAGTTCTTC.

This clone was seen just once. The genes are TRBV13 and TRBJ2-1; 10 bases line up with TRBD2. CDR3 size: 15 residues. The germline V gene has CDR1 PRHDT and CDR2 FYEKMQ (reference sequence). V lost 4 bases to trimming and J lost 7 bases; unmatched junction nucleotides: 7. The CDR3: CASSSPSGRGNEQFF. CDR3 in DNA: TGTGCCAGCAGCTCCCCTAGCGGGAGAGGGAATGAGCAGTTCTTC.

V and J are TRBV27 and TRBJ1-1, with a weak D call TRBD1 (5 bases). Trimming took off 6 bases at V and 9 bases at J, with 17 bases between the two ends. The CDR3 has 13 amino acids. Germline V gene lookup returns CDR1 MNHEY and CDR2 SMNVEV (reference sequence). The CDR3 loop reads CASSQRQPLKAFF. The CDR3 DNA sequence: TGTGCCAGCAGCCAGCGACAGCCACTCAAAGCTTTCTTT.

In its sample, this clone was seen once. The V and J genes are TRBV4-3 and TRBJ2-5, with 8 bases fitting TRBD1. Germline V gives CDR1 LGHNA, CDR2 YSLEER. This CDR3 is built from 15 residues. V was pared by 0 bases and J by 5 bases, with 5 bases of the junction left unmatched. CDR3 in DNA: TGCGCCAGCAGCCAAGAAGTGGACAGGGCGGAGACCCAGTACTTC. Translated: CASSQEVDRAETQYF.

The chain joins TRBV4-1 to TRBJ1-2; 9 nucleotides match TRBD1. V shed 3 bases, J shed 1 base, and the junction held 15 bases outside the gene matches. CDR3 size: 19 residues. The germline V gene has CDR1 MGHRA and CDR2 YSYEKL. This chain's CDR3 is CASSHLKGGQGPNNYGYTF. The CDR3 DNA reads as TGCGCCAGCAGCCACCTTAAGGGGGGACAGGGACCTAATAACTATGGCTACACCTTC.

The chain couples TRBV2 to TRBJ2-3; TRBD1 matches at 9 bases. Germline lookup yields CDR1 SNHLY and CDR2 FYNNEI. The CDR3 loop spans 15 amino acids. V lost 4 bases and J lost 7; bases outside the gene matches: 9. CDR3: CASSVLGQGVNTQYF. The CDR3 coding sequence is TGTGCCAGCAGTGTGTTGGGACAGGGTGTAAATACGCAGTATTTT.

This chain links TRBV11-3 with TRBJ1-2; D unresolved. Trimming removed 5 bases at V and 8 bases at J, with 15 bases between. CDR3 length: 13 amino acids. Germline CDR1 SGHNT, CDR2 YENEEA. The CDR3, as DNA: TGTGCCAGCAGCCCCAGTTCCGATGAAGGCTACACCTTC. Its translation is CASSPSSDEGYTF.

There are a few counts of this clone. CDR3 bases: TGTGCCAGCAGCTCCCGAGGGACAGAAGAGCTGTTTTTT. This encodes CASSSRGTEELFF. V and J are TRBV7-9 and TRBJ2-2; 7 nucleotides line up with TRBD1. Per the germline V gene, CDR1 is SEHNR and CDR2 is FQNEAQ (reference sequence). The CDR3 is 13 residues long. The junction had 7 bases not matched to a gene; V was cut back by 4 bases and J by 11 bases.

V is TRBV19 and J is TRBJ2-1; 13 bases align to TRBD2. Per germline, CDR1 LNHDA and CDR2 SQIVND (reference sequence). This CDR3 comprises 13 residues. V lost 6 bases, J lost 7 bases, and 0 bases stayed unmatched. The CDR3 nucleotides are TGTGCCAGTAGGGGACTAGCGGGAAATGAGCAGTTCTTC. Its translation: CASRGLAGNEQFF.

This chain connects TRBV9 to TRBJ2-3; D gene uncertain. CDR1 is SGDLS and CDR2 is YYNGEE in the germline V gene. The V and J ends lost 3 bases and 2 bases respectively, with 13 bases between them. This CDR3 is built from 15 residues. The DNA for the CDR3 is TGTGCCAGCAGCGCCCAGACTGGATTCACAGATACGCAGTATTTT. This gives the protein CASSAQTGFTDTQYF.

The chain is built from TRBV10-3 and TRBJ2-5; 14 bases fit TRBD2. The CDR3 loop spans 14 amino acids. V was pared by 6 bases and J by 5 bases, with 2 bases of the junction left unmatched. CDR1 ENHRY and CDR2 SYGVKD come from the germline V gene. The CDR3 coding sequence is TGTGCCATCAGCGGGACTAGCGGGAGTGAGACCCAGTACTTC. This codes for CAISGTSGSETQYF.

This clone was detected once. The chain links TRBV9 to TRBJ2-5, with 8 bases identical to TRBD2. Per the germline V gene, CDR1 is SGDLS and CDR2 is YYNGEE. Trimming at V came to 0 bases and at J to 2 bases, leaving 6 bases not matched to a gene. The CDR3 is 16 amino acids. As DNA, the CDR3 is TGTGCCAGCAGCGTAGGACGTAGCGGGATTCAAGAGACCCAGTACTTC. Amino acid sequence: CASSVGRSGIQETQYF.

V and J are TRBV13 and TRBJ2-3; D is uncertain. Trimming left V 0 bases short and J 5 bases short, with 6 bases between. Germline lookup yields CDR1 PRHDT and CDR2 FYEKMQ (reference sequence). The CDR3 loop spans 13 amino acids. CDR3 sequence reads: CASSLGHRDTQYF. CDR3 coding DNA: TGTGCCAGCAGCTTAGGCCACAGAGATACGCAGTATTTT.

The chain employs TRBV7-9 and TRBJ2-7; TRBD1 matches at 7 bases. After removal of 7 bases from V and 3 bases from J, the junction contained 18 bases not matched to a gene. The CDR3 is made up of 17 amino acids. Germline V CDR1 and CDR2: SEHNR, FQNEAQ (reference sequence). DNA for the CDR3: TGTGCCAGCATGGGGCAACACTTGGGGACAGCAGTCTACGAGCAGTACTTC. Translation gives CASMGQHLGTAVYEQYF.

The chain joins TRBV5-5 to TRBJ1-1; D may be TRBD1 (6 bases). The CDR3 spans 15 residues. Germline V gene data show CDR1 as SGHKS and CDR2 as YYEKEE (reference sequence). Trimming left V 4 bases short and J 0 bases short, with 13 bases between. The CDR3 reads CASSPQTGVNTEAFF. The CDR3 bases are TGTGCCAGCAGCCCCCAGACAGGAGTGAACACTGAAGCTTTCTTT.

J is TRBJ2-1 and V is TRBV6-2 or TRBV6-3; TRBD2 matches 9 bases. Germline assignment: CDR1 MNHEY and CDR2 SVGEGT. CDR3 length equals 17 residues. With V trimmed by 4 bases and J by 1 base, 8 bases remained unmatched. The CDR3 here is CASSFLVAGASYNEQFF. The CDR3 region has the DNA TGTGCCAGCAGTTTTCTCGTAGCGGGAGCGTCCTACAATGAGCAGTTCTTC.

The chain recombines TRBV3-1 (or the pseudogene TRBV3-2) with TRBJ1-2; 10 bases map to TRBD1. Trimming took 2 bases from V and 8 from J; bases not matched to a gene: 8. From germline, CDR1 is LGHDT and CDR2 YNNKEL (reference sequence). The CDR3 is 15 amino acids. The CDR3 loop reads CASSQTDRGRLGYTF. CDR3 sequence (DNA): TGTGCCAGCAGCCAAACCGACAGGGGGCGTCTCGGCTACACCTTC.

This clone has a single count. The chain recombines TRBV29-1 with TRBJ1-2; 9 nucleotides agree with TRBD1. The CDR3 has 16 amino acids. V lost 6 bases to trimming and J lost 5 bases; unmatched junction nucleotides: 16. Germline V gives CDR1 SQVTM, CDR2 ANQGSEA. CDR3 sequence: CSVGQGSRDRVYGYTF. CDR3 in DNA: TGCAGCGTCGGCCAAGGATCCCGGGACAGGGTGTATGGCTACACCTTC.